This T cell receptor beta chain is from a study of cytomegalovirus exposure and HLA in healthy donors. Points from the study as a whole: In a later analysis, compared with equally common non-associated chains, HLA-associated beta chains were more expanded. According to an earlier analysis, most TCR beta V segments yielded productive rearrangements about 87% or about 30% of the time. In a later analysis, TCR beta V- and J-gene trimming showed a link to a missense DCLRE1C variant. Follow-up analysis seemed to connect common viral pathogens with several of the most significant clusters identified.

Points on this clone: The antigen remains undetermined.

The PCR used 60 Vbeta and 13 Jbeta primers. Using immunoSEQ multiplex PCR, the repertoire was profiled, and TCRdb retains in-frame clones only, with some absent. This sample has some 74,000 clones, with roughly 80% found just once. The CDR3 is 14 residues long. The germline gives CDR1 PRHDT, CDR2 FYEKMQ (reference sequence). The V gene end was trimmed by 4 bases and the J gene end by 2 bases; junction bases not matched to a gene: 4. The chain links TRBV13 to TRBJ2-7; 8 bases align to TRBD2. The sample consisted of PBMCs. The source of this sequence is a male donor in good health and CMV-seronegative. CDR3 coding DNA: TGTGCCAGCAGCTCAATAGCGGGACCCTACGAGCAGTACTTC. Protein product: CASSSIAGPYEQYF.